This is a list of T cell receptor beta chains from one sample in a study of circulating tumor DNA in untreated peripheral T-cell lymphoma. The method was immunoSEQ multiplex PCR; TCRdb's version includes in-frame clones alone and lacks a portion of them. The sample has 5,500 to 7,500 clones, about 64% seen once. Sequencing was performed on tumor tissue. The receptors originated from a human donor with peripheral T-cell lymphoma. The CDR3 runs from the conserved cysteine through the conserved F or W. A D gene is named only where the DNA matches it firmly. For some rows the clone size is stated as once, few or many, or as a class when expanded; others skip it.

d_gene	abundance	v_gene	j_gene	CDR3nt	CDR3aa
.	.	TRBV7-2	TRBJ1-4	TGTGCCAGCAGCTTAGGCGACAGTTTTCATGGAAAACTGTTTTTT	CASSLGDSFHGKLFF
TRBD1	.	TRBV6-8	TRBJ1-5	TGTGCCAGCAGTGCCCGGGGACAGGATTTTGGTCAGCCCCAGCATTTT	CASSARGQDFGQPQHF
.	.	TRBV10-1	TRBJ2-3	TGCGCCAGCTCAGCACAAGATACGCAGTATTTT	CASSAQDTQYF
TRBD2	.	TRBV11-3	TRBJ2-3	TGTGCCAGCAGCCAGCCGGGACTAGCGGGTTCAGATACGCAGTATTTT	CASSQPGLAGSDTQYF
.	.	TRBV19	TRBJ1-2	TGTGCCAGTAGTATCGGAGGGGTCAACTATGGCTACACCTTC	CASSIGGVNYGYTF
.	few	TRBV7-2	TRBJ1-1	TGTGCCAGCAGCTCGTGGCTTCTAACTGAAGCTTTCTTT	CASSSWLLTEAFF
.	medium-sized	TRBV6-8	TRBJ1-2	TGTGCCAGCTGTCCCGGGGGAGGGTACTATGGCTACACCTTC	CASCPGGGYYGYTF
.	.	TRBV6-4	TRBJ1-1	TGTGCCAGCAGCTTCGGGACAGAAGCTTTCTTT	CASSFGTEAFF
.	.	TRBV18	TRBJ2-1	TGTGCCAGCTCACCTACGACTCGCAATGAGCAGTTCTTC	CASSPTTRNEQFF
TRBD1	.	TRBV6-8	TRBJ1-1	TGTGCCAGCAGTGCCCCGGGGACAGGGTCTGAAGCTTTCTTT	CASSAPGTGSEAFF
TRBD2	.	TRBV11-3	TRBJ2-1	TGTGCCAGCAGCCGAGCGGGGGATTTATACAATGAGCAGTTCTTC	CASSRAGDLYNEQFF
TRBD2	.	TRBV4-1	TRBJ2-1	TGCGCCAGCAGCCAACAAAAAGCGGGGGGGCCGAATGAGCAGTTCTTC	CASSQQKAGGPNEQFF
.	.	TRBV6-8	TRBJ1-1	TGTGCCAGCAGTTACGCCCCACCCTGGCCGGTAAACACTGAAGCTTTCTTT	CASSYAPPWPVNTEAFF
TRBD2	.	TRBV28	TRBJ2-5	TGTGCCAGCCCTGGACTAGCGGGGGGCCGGGGAGAGACCCAGTACTTC	CASPGLAGGRGETQYF
.	.	TRBV30	TRBJ2-7	TGTGCCTGGAGCCACCTGGGCAGGGCCTCAACATACGAGCAGTACTTC	CAWSHLGRASTYEQYF
.	.	TRBV11-3	TRBJ2-7	TGTGCCAGCAGCCTCCTCCGGGACCCCCCCTACGAGCAGTATTTC	CASSLLRDPPYEQYF
.	.	TRBV28	TRBJ1-3	TGTGCCAGCAGTTGGACCGAGAACACCATATATTTT	CASSWTENTIYF
.	.	TRBV28	TRBJ1-5	TGTGCCAGCAGCAATTATGTGGAGCCCCAGCATTTT	CASSNYVEPQHF
TRBD2	.	TRBV11-3	TRBJ2-1	TGTGCCAGCAGCCCTAGCGGGAGGGGCGGAAACAATGAGCAGTTCTTC	CASSPSGRGGNNEQFF
.	.	TRBV28	TRBJ2-1	TGTGCCAGCAGTTTACGGGGACACCAGAGCTCCTACAATGAGCAGTTCTTC	CASSLRGHQSSYNEQFF
.	.	TRBV1	TRBJ2-2	TGCGCCAGCTGCGAGGGACAGGGGGCAGCCGGGGAGCTGTTTTTT	CASCEGQGAAGELFF
.	.	TRBV11-3	TRBJ1-2	TGTGCCAGCAGCCCCGGGGCCTCCCGGCTTAGTGGCTACACCTTC	CASSPGASRLSGYTF
TRBD1	.	TRBV6-8	TRBJ2-7	TGTGCCAGCAGTGACAGGGGCTACGAGCAGTACTTC	CASSDRGYEQYF
TRBD2	.	TRBV19	TRBJ2-1	TGTGCCAGTAGTACCGGACTAGGGAATGAGCAGTTCTTC	CASSTGLGNEQFF
.	.	TRBV1	TRBJ1-1	TGCGCCAGCAGCTCGACAGGCTCAAACACTGAAGCTTTCTTT	CASSSTGSNTEAFF
TRBD2	few	TRBV6-8	TRBJ2-7	TGTGCCAGCAGTACACCGGGACTAGCGGGGGGCCCTTACGAGCAGTACTTC	CASSTPGLAGGPYEQYF
TRBD1	few	TRBV6-8	TRBJ2-2	TGTGCCAGCAGCCGACAGGGAACGGTCGGGGAGCTGTTTTTT	CASSRQGTVGELFF
TRBD2	.	TRBV19	TRBJ2-2	TGTGCCAGTAGTATAGGACTAGCGGGAGTAAATACCGGGGAGCTGTTTTTT	CASSIGLAGVNTGELFF
.	.	TRBV11-3	TRBJ2-1	TGTGCCAGCAGCTTGGGACCGGACCCTTCCTACAATGAGCAGTTCTTC	CASSLGPDPSYNEQFF
.	.	TRBV5-1	TRBJ2-1	TGCGCCAGCAGCTTATATAGCTCCTACAATGAGCAGTTCTTC	CASSLYSSYNEQFF
.	.	TRBV6-8	TRBJ2-1	TGTGCCAGCAGTTACTCGAGGGGTAACAATGAGCAGTTCTTC	CASSYSRGNNEQFF
TRBD2	few	TRBV12-5	TRBJ2-1	TGTGCTAGTGGTTTGGGATTAGCGGGAGGACCGATCAATGAGCAGTTCTTC	CASGLGLAGGPINEQFF
.	.	TRBV2	TRBJ2-7	TGTGCCAGCAGTGAACCCTTATCGCAGAGTTACTTC	CASSEPLSQSYF
TRBD1	.	TRBV7-1	TRBJ2-3	TGTGCCAGCAGCCAGGGGGGCACAGATACGCAGTATTTT	CASSQGGTDTQYF
.	.	TRBV19	TRBJ2-7	TGTGCCAGTAGTATCGGGGGCCCGATCTACAAGCAGTACTTC	CASSIGGPIYKQYF
TRBD2	.	TRBV6-8	TRBJ2-7	TGTGCCAGCAGTTACTCCTTAGCGGGAGGGATTTCCTACGAGCAGTACTTC	CASSYSLAGGISYEQYF
.	.	TRBV6-1	TRBJ1-1	TGTGCCAGCAGTGAAGGGGCAGGGTGGCTGAACACTGAAGCTTTCTTT	CASSEGAGWLNTEAFF
.	.	TRBV19	TRBJ1-5	TGTGCCAGTAGTACGAGCGTGGGGCCCCAGCATTTT	CASSTSVGPQHF
.	.	TRBV6-8	TRBJ2-1	TGTGCCAGCAGTGACTGGCGGGGGCTAGGCAATGAGCAGTTCTTC	CASSDWRGLGNEQFF
.	.	TRBV11-3	TRBJ2-7	TGTGCCAGCAGCTTAAATCGGGTCCCGGGCTCCTACGAGCAGTACTTC	CASSLNRVPGSYEQYF
.	.	TRBV11-3	TRBJ1-4	TGTGCCAGCAGCTTGGTTGCGACAGCTACTAATGAAAAACTGTTTTTT	CASSLVATATNEKLFF
.	few	TRBV15	TRBJ2-3	TGTGCCACCAGCAGAGATGTCCGTTCCCCTAGCACAGATACGCAGTATTTT	CATSRDVRSPSTDTQYF